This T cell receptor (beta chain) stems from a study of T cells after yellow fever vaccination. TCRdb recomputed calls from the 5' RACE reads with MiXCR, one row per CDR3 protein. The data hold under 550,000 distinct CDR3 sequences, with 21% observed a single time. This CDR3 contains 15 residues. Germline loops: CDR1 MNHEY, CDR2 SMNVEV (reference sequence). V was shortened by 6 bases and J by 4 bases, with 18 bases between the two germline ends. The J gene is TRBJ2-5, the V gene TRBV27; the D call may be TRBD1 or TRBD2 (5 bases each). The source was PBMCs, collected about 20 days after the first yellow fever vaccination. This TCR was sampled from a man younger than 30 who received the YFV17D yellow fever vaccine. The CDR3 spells CASSLGGAGTETQYF. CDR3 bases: TGTGCCAGCAGCCTAGGTGGGGCAGGGACAGAGACCCAGTACTTC.